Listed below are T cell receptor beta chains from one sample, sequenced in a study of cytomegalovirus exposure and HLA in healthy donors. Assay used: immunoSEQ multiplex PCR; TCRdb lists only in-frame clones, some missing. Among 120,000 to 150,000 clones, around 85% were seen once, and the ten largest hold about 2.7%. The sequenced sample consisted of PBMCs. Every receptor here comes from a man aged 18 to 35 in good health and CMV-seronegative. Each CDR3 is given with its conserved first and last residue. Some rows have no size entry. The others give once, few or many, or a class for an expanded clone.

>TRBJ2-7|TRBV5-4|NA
CASSPGTDYYEQYF
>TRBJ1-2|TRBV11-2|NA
CASSSHPGTANYGYTF
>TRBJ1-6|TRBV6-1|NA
CASREPARPRRPLHF
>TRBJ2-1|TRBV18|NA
CASSPPASGSYNEQFF
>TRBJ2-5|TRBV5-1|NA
CASSLVLAGGQETQYF
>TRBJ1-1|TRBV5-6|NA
CASSPGTGSAFF
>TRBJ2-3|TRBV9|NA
CASSVSRGHADTQYF
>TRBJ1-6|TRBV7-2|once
CASSLGPQATYNSPLHF
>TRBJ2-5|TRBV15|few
CATSRAVGTNQGTQYF
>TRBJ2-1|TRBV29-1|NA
CSVEDSFYNEQFF
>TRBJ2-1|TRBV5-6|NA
CASSLSGTGLLKGKFF
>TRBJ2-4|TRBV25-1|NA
CASSAQGLAKNIQYF
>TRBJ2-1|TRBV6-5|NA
CASNRQGGHEQFF
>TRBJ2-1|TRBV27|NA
CASSFLASGGDNEQFF
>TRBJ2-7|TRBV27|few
CASAEGQGRGEQYF
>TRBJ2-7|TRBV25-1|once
CASSDPSGRAPEQYF
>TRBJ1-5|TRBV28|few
CASGQANQPQHF
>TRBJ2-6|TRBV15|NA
CATSSLLAGANVLTF
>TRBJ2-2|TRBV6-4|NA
CASSASWTTGELFF
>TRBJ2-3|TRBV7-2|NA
CASSLVLAGGIDTQYF
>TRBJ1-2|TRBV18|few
CASSPPSLRDRGGYTF
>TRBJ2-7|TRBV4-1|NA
CASSPHPTAAYEQYF
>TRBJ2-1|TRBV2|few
CASSPGQGALNEQFF
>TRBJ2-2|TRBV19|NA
CASGGQANTGELFF
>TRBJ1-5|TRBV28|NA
CASRGDRGQPQHF
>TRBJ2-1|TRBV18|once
CASSPLWGANEQFF
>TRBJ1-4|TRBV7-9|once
CASSFPPGEKLFF
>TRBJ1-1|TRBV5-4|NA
CASSPLQGPSGTEAFF
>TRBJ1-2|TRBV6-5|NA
CASSGGGGNYGYTF
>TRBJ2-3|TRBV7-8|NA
CASSLRTRVTDTQYF
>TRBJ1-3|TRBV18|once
CASSPAWGAEISGNTIYF
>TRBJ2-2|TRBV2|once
CASSEAGTTNTGELFF
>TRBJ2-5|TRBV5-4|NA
CASSSEAETQYF
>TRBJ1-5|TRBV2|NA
CASRGDNSGNQPQHF
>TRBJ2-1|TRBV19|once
CASSGRVGLADYNEQFF
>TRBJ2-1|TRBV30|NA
CAWQDSYNEQFF